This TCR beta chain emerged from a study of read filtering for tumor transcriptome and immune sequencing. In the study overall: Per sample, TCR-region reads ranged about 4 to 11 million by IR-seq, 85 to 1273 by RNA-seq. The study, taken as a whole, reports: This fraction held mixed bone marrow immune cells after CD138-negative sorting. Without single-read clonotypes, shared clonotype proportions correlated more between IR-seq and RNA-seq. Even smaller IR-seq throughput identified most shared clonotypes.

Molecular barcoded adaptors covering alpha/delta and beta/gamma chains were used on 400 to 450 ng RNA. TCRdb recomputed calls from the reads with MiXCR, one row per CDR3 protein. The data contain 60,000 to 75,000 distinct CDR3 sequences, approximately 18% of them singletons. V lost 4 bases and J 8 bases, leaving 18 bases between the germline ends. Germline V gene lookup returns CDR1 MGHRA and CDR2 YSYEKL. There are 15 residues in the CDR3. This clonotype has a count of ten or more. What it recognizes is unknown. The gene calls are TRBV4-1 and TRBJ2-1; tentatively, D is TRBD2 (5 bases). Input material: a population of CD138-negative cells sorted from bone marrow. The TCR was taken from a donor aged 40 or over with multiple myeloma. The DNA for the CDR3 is TGCGCCAGCAGCCCTCGGGAATCCTTACCACATGAGCAGTTCTTC. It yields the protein CASSPRESLPHEQFF.